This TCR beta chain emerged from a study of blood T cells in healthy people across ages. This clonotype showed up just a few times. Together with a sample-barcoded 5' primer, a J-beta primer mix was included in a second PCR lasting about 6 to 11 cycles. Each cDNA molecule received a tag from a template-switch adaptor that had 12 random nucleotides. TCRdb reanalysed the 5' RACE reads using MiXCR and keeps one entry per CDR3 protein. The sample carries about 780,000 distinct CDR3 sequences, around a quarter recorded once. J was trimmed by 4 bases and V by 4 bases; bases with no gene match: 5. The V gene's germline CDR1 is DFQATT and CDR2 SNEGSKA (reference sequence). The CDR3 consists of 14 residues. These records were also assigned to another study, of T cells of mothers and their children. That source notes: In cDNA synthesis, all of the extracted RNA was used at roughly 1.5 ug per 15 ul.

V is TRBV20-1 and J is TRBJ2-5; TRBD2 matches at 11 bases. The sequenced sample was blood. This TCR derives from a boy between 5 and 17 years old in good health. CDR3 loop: CSANLGTSGETQYF. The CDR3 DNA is TGCAGTGCTAACCTCGGGACTAGCGGAGAGACCCAGTACTTC.